Listed here are 5 T cell receptor beta chains from one sample, sequenced in a study of blood T cell repertoires in COVID-19. Measured with immunoSEQ multiplex PCR; TCRdb has only the in-frame clones, and not every one. The table includes under 400,000 clones, roughly nine tenths detected once. Sequencing used peripheral blood. The receptors stem from a woman in her sixties or seventies with COVID-19, enrolled during active disease.

The chain uses TRBV7-3 and TRBJ1-2, with a possible D match to TRBD1 (6 bases). CDR1 SGHTA and CDR2 FQGTGA come from the germline V gene. Between the trimmed V and J ends, which lost 5 bases and 4 bases, there was a span of 11 bases. This CDR3 spans 13 amino acids. The CDR3: CASSPTGGYGYTF. CDR3 coding DNA: TGTGCCAGCAGCCCGACAGGCGGCTATGGCTACACCTTC. The full variable domain, its missing parts supplied by reference TRBV7-3 and TRBJ1-2, is GAGVSQTPSNKVTEKGKYVELRCDPISGHTALYWYRQSLGQGPEFLIYFQGTGAADDSGLPNDRFFAVRPEGSVSTLKIQRTERGDSAVYLCASSPTGGYGYTFGSGTRLTVV.

This clone was observed a single time. The chain employs TRBV7-4 and TRBJ2-7; 9 positions match TRBD1. Germline V gives CDR1 SGHVT, CDR2 SQSDAQ. The CDR3 consists of 17 residues. Losses at the gene ends were 3 bases for V and 7 bases for J; bases not matched to a gene: 16. CDR3 DNA sequence: TGTGCCAGCAGCTTTGGAGCCGGGACAGGGCCCCCCTGGGAGCAGTACTTC. As protein: CASSFGAGTGPPWEQYF.

This clone has just one count. The chain joins TRBV6-5 to TRBJ1-1; 7 bases line up with TRBD1. Germline V gives CDR1 MNHEY, CDR2 SVGAGI. The CDR3 has 14 amino acids. V lost 2 bases, J lost 4 bases, and 4 bases stayed unmatched. CDR3 nucleotides: TGTGCCAGCAGTTACCGAACAGGGGTCACTGAAGCTTTCTTT. Its protein product is CASSYRTGVTEAFF.

The chain links TRBV18 to TRBJ2-2; tentative D call: TRBD1 (5 bases). Germline V lookup: CDR1 KGHSH, CDR2 LQKENI. Deletions cut 3 bases from V and 0 bases from J, with 14 bases between. The CDR3 has 17 residues. The CDR3, as DNA: TGTGCCAGCTCACCCCCGTCAGGGTTTACGAACACCGGGGAGCTGTTTTTT. Amino acid sequence: CASSPPSGFTNTGELFF.

The V gene is TRBV4-1, the J gene TRBJ2-7; 8 bases match TRBD2. The CDR3 sequence is 16 residues long. Germline loops: CDR1 MGHRA, CDR2 YSYEKL. The junction had 5 bases not matched to a gene; V was cut back by 0 bases and J by 1 base. In DNA form, the CDR3 reads TGCGCCAGCAGCCAAGAGCCCAGCGGGGGTTCCTACGAGCAGTACTTC. It encodes CASSQEPSGGSYEQYF.